The T cell receptor beta chain described here comes from a study of Ad26.COV2.S vaccination and SARS-CoV-2 variants. Study-level results: After vaccination, reports described spike-specific CD8+ and CD4+ T cell responses as showing substantial breadth. There was a possibility that the TCR breadth and depth analyses underestimated total T cell responses. Researchers reported similar non-spike TCR breadth in vaccine and placebo recipients.

Sequencing used immunoSEQ multiplex PCR; TCRdb keeps in-frame clones, though not all of them. Of about 350,000 clones in the sample, 92% were seen once. The CDR3 spans 14 residues. Trimming left V 5 bases short and J 5 bases short, with 15 bases between. In germline, CDR1 is MNHEY, CDR2 SVGAGI. Notes on this clone: The antigen is unknown.

The source material was peripheral blood, sampled after recovery from COVID-19. The source is a human donor who had recovered from COVID-19. The rearrangement links TRBV6-5 to TRBJ1-1, with D possibly matching TRBD1 (6 bases). In DNA, the CDR3 is TGTGCCAGCAGTCCGCCGGGCCAGGGGACTGAAGCTTTCTTT. Amino acids: CASSPPGQGTEAFF.